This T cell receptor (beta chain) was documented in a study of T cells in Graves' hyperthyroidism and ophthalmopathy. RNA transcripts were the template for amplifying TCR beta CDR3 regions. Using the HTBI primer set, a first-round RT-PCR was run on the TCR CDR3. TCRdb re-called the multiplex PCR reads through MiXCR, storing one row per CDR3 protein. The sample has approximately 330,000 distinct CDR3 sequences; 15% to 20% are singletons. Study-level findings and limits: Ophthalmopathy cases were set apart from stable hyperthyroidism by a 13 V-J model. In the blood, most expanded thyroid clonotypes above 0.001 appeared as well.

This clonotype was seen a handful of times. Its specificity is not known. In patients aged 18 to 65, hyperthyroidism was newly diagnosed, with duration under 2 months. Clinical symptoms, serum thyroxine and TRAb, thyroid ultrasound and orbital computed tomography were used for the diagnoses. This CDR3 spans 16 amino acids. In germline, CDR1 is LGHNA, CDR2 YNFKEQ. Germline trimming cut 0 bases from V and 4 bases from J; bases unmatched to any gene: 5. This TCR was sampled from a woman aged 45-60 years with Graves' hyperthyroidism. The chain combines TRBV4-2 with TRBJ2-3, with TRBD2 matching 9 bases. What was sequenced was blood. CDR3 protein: CASSQDLSGRSDTQYF. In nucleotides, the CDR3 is TGTGCCAGCAGCCAAGATCTCAGCGGGAGGTCAGATACGCAGTATTTT.